This note documents a single T cell receptor beta chain sequence. Survey-level TCR beta sequencing used the immunoSEQ assay. Assay: immunoSEQ multiplex PCR; the TCRdb copy retains only in-frame clones and omits some. The sample includes around 54,000 clones, more than 80% of them seen just once. The germline V gene has CDR1 SGHRS and CDR2 YFSETQ. V lost 3 bases and J 4 bases, leaving 14 bases between the germline ends. There are 14 residues in the CDR3. This TCR was recovered from a man in his forties with rheumatoid arthritis. V is TRBV5-1 and J is TRBJ2-7; weak D call: TRBD1 (6 bases). The sample comprised PBMCs. The DNA of the CDR3 is TGCGCCAGCAGCTCCGACAAGGGGGTGTACGAGCAGTACTTC. It specifies CASSSDKGVYEQYF.